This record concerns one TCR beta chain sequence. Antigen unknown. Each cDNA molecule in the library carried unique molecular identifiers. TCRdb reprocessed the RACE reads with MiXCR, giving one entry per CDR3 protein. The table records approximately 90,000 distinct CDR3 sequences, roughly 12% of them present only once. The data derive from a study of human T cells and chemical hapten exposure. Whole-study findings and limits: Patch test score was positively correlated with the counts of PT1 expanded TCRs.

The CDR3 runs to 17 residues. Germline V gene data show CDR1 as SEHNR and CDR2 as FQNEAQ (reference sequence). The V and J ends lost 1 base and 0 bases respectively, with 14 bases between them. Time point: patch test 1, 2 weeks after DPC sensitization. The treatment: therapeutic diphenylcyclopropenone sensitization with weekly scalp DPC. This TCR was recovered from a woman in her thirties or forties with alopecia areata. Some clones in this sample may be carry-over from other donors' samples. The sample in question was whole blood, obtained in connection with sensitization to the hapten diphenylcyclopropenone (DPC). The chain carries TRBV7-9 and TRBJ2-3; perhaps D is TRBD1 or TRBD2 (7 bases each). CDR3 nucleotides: TGTGCCAGCAGCTTAGGGGAGGGACAGCAAAGCACAGATACGCAGTATTTT. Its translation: CASSLGEGQQSTDTQYF.